The rows below give T cell receptor beta chains drawn from one sample of a study of T cells in Graves' hyperthyroidism and ophthalmopathy. TCRdb redid the calling of the multiplex PCR reads with MiXCR, one entry per CDR3 protein. The sample has 340,000 or so distinct CDR3 sequences, 15% to 20% seen once. What was sequenced was blood. Receptor source: a woman aged 50 to 60 with Graves' hyperthyroidism. Each CDR3 is given with its conserved first and last residue. A D gene is named only where the DNA matches it firmly. Not every row has a clone size; where given, it reads once, few, many or a size class.

j_call cdr3_length clone_size d_call v_call cdr3_aa cdr3_nt
TRBJ2-7 13 few . TRBV27 CASSLSLLYEQYF TGTGCCAGCAGTTTATCTTTGCTCTACGAGCAGTACTTC
TRBJ2-5 11 . . TRBV20-1 CSARAQETQYF TGCAGTGCTAGAGCCCAGGAGACCCAGTACTTC
TRBJ1-1 15 many . TRBV12-3/TRBV12-4 CASRPSGAENTEAFF TGTGCCAGCAGGCCCTCAGGAGCCGAGAACACTGAAGCTTTCTTT
TRBJ1-4 18 few . TRBV6-2/TRBV6-3 CASSYSISTPAVREKLFF TGTGCCAGCAGTTACTCGATTAGTACTCCTGCAGTACGTGAAAAACTGTTTTTT
TRBJ1-2 13 many . TRBV6-1 CASSEGVGYGYTF TGTGCCAGCAGTGAGGGGGTGGGCTATGGCTACACCTTC
TRBJ1-5 13 many . TRBV6-1 CASSATGGQPQHF TGTGCCAGCAGTGCCACAGGAGGACAGCCCCAGCATTTT
TRBJ2-1 16 . TRBD2 TRBV12-3/TRBV12-4 CASRPIAGASYNEQFF TGTGCCAGCAGACCTATAGCGGGAGCGTCCTACAATGAGCAGTTCTTC
TRBJ2-5 13 . . TRBV30 CAWSPGIQETQYF TGTGCCTGGAGCCCAGGGATTCAAGAGACCCAGTACTTC
TRBJ2-1 12 few TRBD2 TRBV7-9 CAVTSAYNEQFF TGTGCCGTGACTAGCGCCTACAATGAGCAGTTCTTC
TRBJ1-2 13 few . TRBV6-1 CASRPGPNYGYTF TGTGCCAGCAGGCCGGGACCCAATTATGGCTACACCTTC
TRBJ1-1 15 many . TRBV5-1 CASRSTLQRNTEAFF TGCGCCAGCAGATCGACCCTCCAGAGGAACACTGAAGCTTTCTTT
TRBJ2-2 14 . . TRBV28 CASKGGGNTGELFF TGTGCCAGCAAGGGGGGAGGGAACACCGGGGAGCTGTTTTTT
TRBJ2-2 17 . TRBD1 TRBV27 CANSLSAGQGPTGELFF TGTGCCAACAGTTTATCGGCGGGACAGGGACCCACCGGGGAGCTGTTTTTT
TRBJ1-1 13 many . TRBV7-8 CASSLVRWTEAFF TGTGCCAGCAGCTTAGTAAGGTGGACAGAAGCTTTCTTT
TRBJ1-6 15 few . TRBV3-1 CASSQDPQGVAPLHF TGTGCCAGCAGCCAAGATCCCCAGGGTGTAGCACCCCTCCACTTT
TRBJ1-2 16 . TRBD1 TRBV20-1 CSARDSGTGSNYGYTF TGCAGTGCTAGAGATTCTGGGACAGGCTCTAACTATGGCTACACCTTC
TRBJ1-2 14 few . TRBV28 CASSLFGGVYGYTF TGTGCCAGCAGTTTATTTGGGGGGGTTTATGGCTACACCTTC
TRBJ2-5 15 many TRBD2 TRBV3-1 CASSQSSGSVETQYF TGTGCCAGCAGCCAGTCAAGCGGGAGCGTGGAGACCCAGTACTTC
TRBJ1-5 13 many TRBD1 TRBV20-1 CSVRQGVNQPQHF TGCAGTGTTAGGCAGGGGGTGAATCAGCCCCAGCATTTT
TRBJ2-1 15 many . TRBV27 CAISRGGSSYNEQFF TGTGCCATCAGTAGGGGGGGCAGCTCCTACAATGAGCAGTTCTTC
TRBJ1-1 14 many . TRBV5-1 CASTGPGGYTEAFF TGCGCCAGCACCGGACCAGGCGGGTACACTGAAGCTTTCTTT
TRBJ2-2 15 few TRBD1 TRBV7-6 CASSLTGDSTGELFF TGTGCCAGCAGCTTAACAGGGGATAGCACCGGGGAGCTGTTTTTT
TRBJ2-2 17 few . TRBV27 CASSKQWVGVTTGELFF TGTGCCAGCAGTAAACAGTGGGTCGGAGTCACGACCGGGGAGCTGTTTTTT
TRBJ1-5 13 . . TRBV30 CAWSVKDDQPQHF TGTGCCTGGAGTGTCAAGGACGATCAGCCCCAGCATTTT
TRBJ1-6 18 few . TRBV20-1 CSARDTIGGSTYNSPLHF TGCAGTGCTAGAGATACCATCGGGGGAAGTACCTATAATTCACCCCTCCACTTT
TRBJ1-1 16 many TRBD1 TRBV27 CASSGEKRQGGTEAFF TGTGCCAGCAGTGGGGAAAAAAGACAGGGAGGCACTGAAGCTTTCTTT
TRBJ1-1 14 many . TRBV2 CASSWTEMNTEAFF TGTGCCAGCAGTTGGACAGAGATGAACACTGAAGCTTTCTTT
TRBJ2-3 15 many TRBD2 TRBV6-5 CASSYDGPLATTQYF TGTGCCAGCAGTTACGACGGCCCACTAGCGACTACGCAGTATTTT
TRBJ2-7 12 few . TRBV20-1 CSASRSSYEQYF TGCAGTGCTAGTAGAAGCTCCTACGAGCAGTACTTC
TRBJ1-2 15 . TRBD1 TRBV5-6 CASSLGQGVSYGYTF TGTGCCAGCAGCCTGGGACAGGGGGTGAGCTATGGCTACACCTTC
TRBJ2-5 15 . . TRBV20-1 CSARDLRDIQETQYF TGCAGTGCTAGAGATCTCCGAGACATACAAGAGACCCAGTACTTC
TRBJ1-4 15 . . TRBV9 CASSSLGTTNEKLFF TGTGCCAGCTCCTCGTTGGGGACAACTAATGAAAAACTGTTTTTT
TRBJ2-1 11 many . TRBV29-1 CSGGPRDEQFF TGCAGCGGCGGACCAAGAGATGAGCAGTTCTTC
TRBJ2-2 14 . TRBD2 TRBV20-1 CSAREGGKTGELFF TGCAGTGCTAGAGAGGGAGGGAAAACCGGGGAGCTGTTTTTT
TRBJ2-1 18 many . TRBV6-6 CASSYRGQVFSSYNEQFF TGTGCCAGCAGTTACCGGGGGCAGGTCTTCAGCTCCTACAATGAGCAGTTCTTC
TRBJ1-2 14 . . TRBV27 CASSLVGGSYGYTF TGTGCCAGCAGTTTAGTAGGGGGGTCCTATGGCTACACCTTC
TRBJ1-2 17 . . TRBV9 CASSVAREGTPNYGYTF TGTGCCAGCAGCGTAGCTCGGGAAGGGACGCCTAACTATGGCTACACCTTC
TRBJ2-1 15 many . TRBV28 CASSFIQGPYNEQFF TGTGCCAGCAGTTTTATCCAGGGGCCCTACAATGAGCAGTTCTTC
TRBJ1-2 12 many . TRBV20-1 CSTEESQYGYTF TGCAGTACCGAAGAGTCGCAGTATGGCTACACCTTC
TRBJ1-2 13 . . TRBV28 CASKARADYGYTF TGTGCCAGCAAAGCCAGGGCGGACTATGGCTACACCTTC
TRBJ2-5 13 . . TRBV12-3/TRBV12-4 CASSFGTQETQYF TGTGCCAGCAGTTTTGGGACCCAAGAGACCCAGTACTTC
TRBJ1-3 14 . . TRBV10-2 CASSGSGGRNTIYF TGCGCCAGCAGTGGGTCTGGCGGCAGAAACACCATATATTTT
TRBJ1-3 13 . TRBD1 TRBV20-1 CSALTGGSAHIYF TGCAGTGCTCTCACAGGGGGCAGTGCCCACATATATTTT
TRBJ2-3 16 few TRBD2 TRBV11-3 CASSYSTGGITDTQYF TGTGCCAGCAGCTACTCGACGGGGGGGATCACAGATACGCAGTATTTT
TRBJ2-1 11 few TRBD2 TRBV6-1 CASLREREQFF TGTGCCAGCTTGCGGGAGAGGGAGCAGTTCTTC